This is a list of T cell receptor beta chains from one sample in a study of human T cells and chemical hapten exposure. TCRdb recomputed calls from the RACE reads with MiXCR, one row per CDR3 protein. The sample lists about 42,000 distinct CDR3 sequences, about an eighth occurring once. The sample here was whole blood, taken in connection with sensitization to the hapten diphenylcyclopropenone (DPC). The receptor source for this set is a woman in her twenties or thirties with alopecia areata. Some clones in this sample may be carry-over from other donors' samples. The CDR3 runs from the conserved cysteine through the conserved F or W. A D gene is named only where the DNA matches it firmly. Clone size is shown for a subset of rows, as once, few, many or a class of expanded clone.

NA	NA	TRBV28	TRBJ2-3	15	CASSSRLGRADTQYF	TGTGCCAGCAGTTCTCGACTAGGACGAGCAGATACGCAGTATTTT
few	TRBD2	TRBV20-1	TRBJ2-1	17	CSARVRTSAFSYNEQFF	TGCAGTGCTAGAGTTCGGACTAGCGCTTTCTCCTACAATGAGCAGTTCTTC
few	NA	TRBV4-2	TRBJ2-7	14	CASSPVGPFYEQYF	TGTGCCAGCAGCCCAGTAGGGCCATTCTACGAGCAGTACTTC
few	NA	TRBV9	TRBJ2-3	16	CASSPPGAGPTDTQYF	TGTGCCAGCAGCCCCCCTGGGGCGGGCCCCACAGATACGCAGTATTTT
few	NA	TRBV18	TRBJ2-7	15	CASSLSTDPSYEQYF	TGTGCCAGCTCCCTCTCGACAGACCCGTCCTACGAGCAGTACTTC
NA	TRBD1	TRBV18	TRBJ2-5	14	CASSPGQGRETQYF	TGTGCCAGCTCACCAGGACAGGGTCGAGAGACCCAGTACTTC
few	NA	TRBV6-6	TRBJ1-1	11	CASIVGTEAFF	TGTGCCAGCATCGTGGGTACTGAAGCTTTCTTT
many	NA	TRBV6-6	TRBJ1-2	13	CASSLIQNYGYTF	TGTGCCAGCAGTTTGATACAGAACTATGGCTACACCTTC
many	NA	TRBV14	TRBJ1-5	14	CARTDACNNQPQHF	TGTGCCAGGACAGATGCGTGTAACAATCAGCCCCAGCATTTT
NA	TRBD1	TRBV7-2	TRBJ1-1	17	CASSFSRQGPTNTEAFF	TGTGCCAGCAGCTTCTCACGACAGGGGCCCACCAACACTGAAGCTTTCTTT
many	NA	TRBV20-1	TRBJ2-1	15	CSANVSWRPYNEQFF	TGCAGTGCGAACGTCTCATGGCGGCCCTACAATGAGCAGTTCTTC
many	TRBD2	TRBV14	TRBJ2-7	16	CASSQDGGLAWYEQYF	TGTGCCAGCAGCCAAGATGGAGGACTAGCATGGTACGAGCAGTACTTC
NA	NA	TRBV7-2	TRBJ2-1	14	CASSFFSSLNEQFF	TGTGCCAGCAGCTTTTTCTCTTCCCTCAATGAGCAGTTCTTC
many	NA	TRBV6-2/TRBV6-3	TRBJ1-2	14	CASSYQGTYYGYTF	TGTGCCAGCAGTTACCAGGGAACCTACTATGGCTACACCTTC
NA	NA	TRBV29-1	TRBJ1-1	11	CSVRLNTEAFF	TGCAGCGTCAGGTTGAACACTGAAGCTTTCTTT
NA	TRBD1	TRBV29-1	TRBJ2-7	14	CSVEGDRGRGEQYF	TGCAGCGTTGAAGGCGACAGGGGGCGCGGCGAGCAGTACTTC
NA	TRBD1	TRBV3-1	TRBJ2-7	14	CASSQDREIHEQYF	TGTGCCAGCAGCCAGGACAGGGAAATCCACGAGCAGTACTTC
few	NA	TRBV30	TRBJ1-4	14	CAWSVSGGNEKLFF	TGTGCCTGGAGTGTTTCAGGAGGAAATGAAAAACTGTTTTTT
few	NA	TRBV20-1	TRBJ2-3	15	CSARDLFGGADTQYF	TGCAGTGCTAGAGATCTTTTCGGAGGGGCAGATACGCAGTATTTT
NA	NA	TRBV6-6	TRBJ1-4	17	CATYGGSTFATNEKLFF	TGTGCCACATACGGCGGCAGTACCTTTGCAACTAATGAAAAACTGTTTTTT
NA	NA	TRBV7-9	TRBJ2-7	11	CASSFSGEQYF	TGTGCCAGCAGCTTTTCGGGGGAGCAGTACTTC
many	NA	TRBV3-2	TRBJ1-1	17	CASSLLGPDGRGTEAFF	TGTGCCAGCAGCCTCTTGGGGCCAGATGGCAGGGGCACTGAAGCTTTCTTT
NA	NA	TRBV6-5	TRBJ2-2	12	CASSRTERELFF	TGTGCCAGCAGCAGGACTGAGCGGGAGCTGTTTTTT
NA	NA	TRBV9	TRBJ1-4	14	CASSVDPTNEKLFF	TGTGCCAGCAGCGTAGACCCAACTAATGAAAAACTGTTTTTT
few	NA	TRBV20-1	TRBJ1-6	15	CSAIQGGNANSPLHF	TGCAGTGCTATACAGGGAGGTAACGCCAACTCACCCCTCCACTTT
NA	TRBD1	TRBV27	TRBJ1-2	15	CASSLMRTGGYGYTF	TGTGCCAGCAGTTTAATGAGGACAGGGGGCTATGGCTACACCTTC
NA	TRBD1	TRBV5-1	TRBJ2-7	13	CASSYPAGGEQYF	TGCGCCAGCAGCTACCCGGCAGGGGGTGAGCAGTACTTC
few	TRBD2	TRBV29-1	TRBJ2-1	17	CSVEGVAGGSGLGEQFF	TGCAGCGTTGAAGGGGTAGCGGGAGGGTCCGGGCTGGGTGAGCAGTTCTTC
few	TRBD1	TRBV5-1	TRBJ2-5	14	CASSLYGTGETQYF	TGCGCCAGCAGCTTGTACGGGACAGGGGAGACCCAGTACTTC
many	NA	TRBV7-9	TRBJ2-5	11	CASQLGETQYF	TGTGCCTCCCAATTGGGAGAGACCCAGTACTTC
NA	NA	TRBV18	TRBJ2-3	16	CASSPEGTVSTDTQYF	TGTGCCAGCTCACCGGAGGGGACAGTCAGCACAGATACGCAGTATTTT
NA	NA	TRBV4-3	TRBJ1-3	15	CASSQDVGSGNTIYF	TGCGCCAGCAGCCAAGACGTTGGGTCTGGAAACACCATATATTTT
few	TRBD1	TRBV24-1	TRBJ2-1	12	CATGQDYNEQFF	TGTGCCACCGGACAGGACTACAATGAGCAGTTCTTC
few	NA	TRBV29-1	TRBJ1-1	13	CSVSRPGRTGAFF	TGCAGCGTCAGTCGCCCGGGACGTACGGGAGCTTTCTTT
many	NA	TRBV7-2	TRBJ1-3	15	CASSLDSRSGNTIYF	TGTGCCAGCAGCTTAGACAGCCGCTCTGGAAACACCATATATTTT
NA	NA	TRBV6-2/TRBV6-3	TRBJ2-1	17	CASSYRTGTSSYNEQFF	TGTGCCAGCAGTTACCGTACCGGGACCTCCTCCTACAATGAGCAGTTCTTC
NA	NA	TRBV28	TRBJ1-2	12	CASNRNHYGYTF	TGTGCCAGCAACCGAAATCACTATGGCTACACCTTC
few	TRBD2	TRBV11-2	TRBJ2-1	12	CASSHPGLAALF	TGTGCCAGCAGCCATCCGGGACTAGCGGCACTCTTC
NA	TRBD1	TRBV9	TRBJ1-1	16	CASSGQGGAGNTEAFF	TGTGCCAGCAGCGGACAAGGGGGCGCGGGAAACACTGAAGCTTTCTTT